The 10 T cell receptor beta chains below were found in one sample sequenced in a study of regulatory T cells in long-lasting Graves disease. To make TCR beta libraries, researchers used iRepertoire HTBI primers and Arm-PCR of CDR3 regions. TCRdb reanalysed the multiplex PCR reads using MiXCR and keeps one entry per CDR3 protein. The sample lists 530,000 or so distinct CDR3 sequences; about 14% were seen once. As for time point: newly diagnosed GD, antithyroid drugs for less than 3 months. Following extraction of RNA from PBMCs, that RNA was used to make the TCR library. This sample also appeared in a second study, on T cells in Graves' hyperthyroidism and ophthalmopathy.

Specimen: peripheral blood mononuclear cells (PBMCs), collected at new diagnosis, from a patient treated with antithyroid drugs. The receptor source for this set is a man aged 25 to 40 with Graves disease.

The V and J genes are TRBV20-1 and TRBJ1-2, with 7 nucleotides matching TRBD1. With 3 bases clipped from V and 8 bases from J, the junction kept 9 bases outside the gene matches. The CDR3 length is 13 residues. Germline V gene data show CDR1 as DFQATT and CDR2 as SNEGSKA (reference sequence). The CDR3 DNA reads TGCAGTGCTAGCTGGGACAGCCGACAAGGCTACACCTTC. This gives the protein CSASWDSRQGYTF.

This clonotype was seen ten or more times. This chain joins TRBV6-9 and TRBJ2-7; TRBD2 matches 12 bases. V gave up 3 bases and J gave up 2 bases; unmatched junction bases: 8. The germline CDR1 and CDR2 sequences are MNHGY and SVAAGI. CDR3 size: 17 residues. CDR3 loop: CASSYSGLAGKPYEQYF. CDR3 coding DNA: TGTGCCAGCAGTTACTCAGGACTAGCGGGGAAGCCCTACGAGCAGTACTTC.

This chain connects TRBV6-4 to TRBJ2-1, with 13 nucleotides matching TRBD2. V lost 3 bases and J lost 12; bases outside the gene matches: 11. Germline V gene lookup returns CDR1 MRHNA and CDR2 SNTAGT. The CDR3 is 16 amino acids. The CDR3 here is CASSELAGGPSRRQFF. As DNA, the CDR3 is TGTGCCAGCAGTGAACTAGCGGGAGGGCCGTCGAGACGGCAGTTCTTC.

This clonotype has at least ten counts. The gene calls are TRBV12-3 or TRBV12-4 and TRBJ2-1; 8 bases fit TRBD2. V trimming: 6 bases; J trimming: 4 bases; junction bases outside the gene matches: 17. The CDR3 is made up of 18 amino acids. The CDR3 DNA reads as TGTGCCAGCAGCCCCAGGCGCGGACTAGCCGACTGGTACAATGAGCAGTTCTTC. Residues: CASSPRRGLADWYNEQFF.

This clonotype was recorded at least ten times. The V call is TRBV7-9, the J call TRBJ2-4; tentative D call: TRBD2 (6 bases). Germline V gene sequence: CDR1 SEHNR, CDR2 FQNEAQ (reference sequence). Trimming pared 4 bases from V and 0 bases from J, leaving 13 bases between. The CDR3 sequence is 16 residues long. DNA of the CDR3: TGTGCCAGCAGCTCGACCGGGGGAGTAGCCAAAAACATTCAGTACTTC. This encodes CASSSTGGVAKNIQYF.

This clonotype was observed a few times. The chain joins TRBV6-2 or TRBV6-3 to TRBJ1-6; D might be TRBD1 (6 bases). Trimming took 4 bases from V and 5 from J, leaving 21 bases between them. The CDR3 is 18 amino acids. Germline loops: CDR1 MNHEY, CDR2 SVGEGT. The CDR3 sequence is CASSSLAGGAGDNSPLHF. The CDR3 DNA reads TGTGCCAGCAGTTCCCTGGCCGGGGGCGCGGGAGATAATTCACCCCTCCACTTT.

The V call is TRBV25-1, the J call TRBJ2-1; 9 positions match TRBD1. J gave up 9 bases and V 0 bases, and 12 bases lay outside the gene matches. Germline CDR1 MGHDK, CDR2 SYGVNS. CDR3 length equals 17 residues. The CDR3 DNA is TGTGCCAGCAGTGAATATTCGGGACAGGGTCCCGGGGGTGAGCAGTTCTTC. Translation: CASSEYSGQGPGGEQFF.

This clonotype was seen a handful of times. The V call is TRBV12-3 or TRBV12-4, the J call TRBJ2-3; 7 bases agree with TRBD2. With 6 bases clipped from V and 0 bases from J, the junction kept 6 bases outside the gene matches. CDR3 size: 15 residues. CDR3 region: CASRPAGLSTDTQYF. CDR3 nucleotide sequence: TGTGCCAGCAGGCCAGCGGGACTAAGCACAGATACGCAGTATTTT.

This chain links TRBV5-1 with TRBJ2-3; perhaps TRBD2 as D (6 bases). Trimming removed 4 bases at V and 8 bases at J, with 20 bases between. Germline V gene sequence: CDR1 SGHRS, CDR2 YFSETQ. This CDR3 has 15 residues. The CDR3 nucleotides read TGCGCCAGCAGCGTCCGGGACTCGTCTTCGGGTACGCAGTATTTT. This translates into CASSVRDSSSGTQYF.

This clonotype was seen repeatedly, ten times or more. This rearrangement joins TRBV12-3 or TRBV12-4 to TRBJ2-7; D is unresolved. The CDR3 sequence is 15 residues long. The V gene lost 5 bases and the J gene lost 6 bases, with 20 bases spanning the gap. The CDR3 coding sequence is TGTGCCAGCAGTCCCGTTTGGGCTGAGTCGGGCGAGCAGTACTTC. Amino acids: CASSPVWAESGEQYF.